This TCR beta chain was sequenced for a study of graft-versus-host responses after intestinal transplantation (dated by TCRdb to the early 2020s). Regarding the complete study: Multivisceral, liver-intestinal, or isolated intestinal transplants were received by the recipients. Alloreactive clones were identified by sequencing pre-transplant mixed lymphocyte reaction products and comparing these products with unstimulated pre-transplant donor and recipient T cells. Graft-versus-host and host-versus-graft alloreactive T cell clones were tracked in the graft, circulation and bone marrow after intestinal transplantation using bulk TCR-beta CDR3 sequencing. Every recipient was given anti-thymocyte globulin induction, then maintenance tacrolimus and steroids for around three years. Donor T cell macrochimerism was defined as a peak of at least 4% donor T cells among recipient peripheral blood mononuclear cells. Samples from a few later patients were sequenced in-house on an Illumina MiSeq with MiXCR processing rather than by the commercial service. A cohort of 24 intestinal transplant recipients, including one retransplant, was enrolled, and 3 patients lacking pretransplant specimens were excluded.

On this clone: The antigen this receptor binds is unknown. The record has no base qualities; no much larger clone is one base away.

Spanning cysteine to phenylalanine, the CDR3 consists of 15 amino acids. Of the read, only the CDR3 DNA is kept; its 45 bases are in frame from base 1. The germline V gene provides CDR1 MNHEY and CDR2 SVGAGI. Trimming leaves V shorter by 6 bases and J shorter by 3 bases, with the junction holding 9 bases beyond the gene matches. The method was the immunoSEQ multiplex PCR assay. For most patients, genomic DNA was isolated with the Qiagen DNeasy Blood and Tissue Kit and shipped frozen to Adaptive Biotechnologies for TCR sequencing. For most patients, high-throughput TCR-beta CDR3 sequencing of genomic DNA was performed by Adaptive Biotechnologies. The source study handled its data this way. TCR sequencing data for roughly 20 patients were retrieved from Adaptive's ImmunoSEQ software; three other patients were processed with MiXCR and VDJtools. To correct CD4 versus CD8 sorting errors, sequences present in both subsets at a frequency ratio below 5:1 were removed. CDR3 nucleotide sequences shared between donor and recipient were removed because their origin could not be assigned. To be classed as alloreactive, a clone needed at least 2-fold expansion over unstimulated cells and a minimum CFSE-low frequency of 0.002% (template counts) or 0.001% (read counts). Clones detected in sequenced pre-transplant spleen, lymph node, or MLR CFSE-low populations of the donor or recipient were defined as mappable. Cumulative frequency of alloreactive clones was calculated as a percentage of all sequences weighted by copy number. As stored in TCRdb, this immuneACCESS dataset retains in-frame rearrangements with V and J assigned. A fraction of the clones does not appear; measured against another copy, unresolved V genes explain less than half of the discrepancy, and the remainder lacks a known reason. D and trimming were read from the DNA, whereas the V and J calls and clone size are those reported in that table. This sample is represented by approximately 90,000 clones; about 85% of them were singletons. The ten largest clonotypes hold around 0.3% of the sample.

What this sample's time point label stands for: cells obtained before transplantation from donor or recipient. CD3+CD4+ and CD3+CD8+ populations were FACS-sorted from unstimulated pre-transplant donor and recipient cells taken from spleen or lymph nodes. The full study reports these points: The relatively low number and heterogeneity of intestinal transplant patients limited the conclusions. High GvH to HvG T cell clonal ratios were observed in the allografts of patients with donor T cell macrochimerism. GvH clones were detected in recipient bone marrow, and some appeared earlier in ileal mucosa or blood, consistent with an intestinal mucosal origin. Early after transplant, peak levels of circulating GvH clones were found to be associated with declines in HvG clones.

The sample was unstimulated CD4+ T cells sorted from spleen or lymph node cells, taken before transplant. The clonotype was recovered from a human donor who was the organ donor for an intestinal transplant. The chain joins TRBV6-5 to TRBJ2-3; TRBD2 matches 7 bases in the middle. For the CDR3, the sequence is CASRATSSRTDTQYF. The DNA sequence follows: TGTGCCAGCAGAGCGACTAGCTCAAGGACAGATACGCAGTATTTT.